This TCR beta chain was recorded in a study of Graves' ophthalmopathy and Graves' hyperthyroidism. RNA transcripts were the source from which TCR beta CDR3 regions were amplified. RT-PCR in the first round used HTBI primers; a second-round multiplex PCR followed. TCRdb redid the calling of the multiplex PCR reads with MiXCR, one entry per CDR3 protein. Seen here are about 700,000 distinct CDR3 sequences, about 40% observed once, and the top ten hold under 3.5%. The V end was cut by 8 bases, the J end by 5 bases, with 21 bases between. Per germline, CDR1 MNHEY and CDR2 SMNVEV (reference sequence). The CDR3 totals 15 residues.

Sequencing input: peripheral blood. This TCR was recovered from an adult man with Graves' ophthalmopathy. The V gene is TRBV27, the J gene TRBJ2-5, with D perhaps TRBD2 (6 bases). This CDR3 reads CASGRGAAGRETQYF. The CDR3 coding sequence is TGTGCCAGCGGGCGCGGGGCCGCAGGGAGGGAGACCCAGTACTTC.